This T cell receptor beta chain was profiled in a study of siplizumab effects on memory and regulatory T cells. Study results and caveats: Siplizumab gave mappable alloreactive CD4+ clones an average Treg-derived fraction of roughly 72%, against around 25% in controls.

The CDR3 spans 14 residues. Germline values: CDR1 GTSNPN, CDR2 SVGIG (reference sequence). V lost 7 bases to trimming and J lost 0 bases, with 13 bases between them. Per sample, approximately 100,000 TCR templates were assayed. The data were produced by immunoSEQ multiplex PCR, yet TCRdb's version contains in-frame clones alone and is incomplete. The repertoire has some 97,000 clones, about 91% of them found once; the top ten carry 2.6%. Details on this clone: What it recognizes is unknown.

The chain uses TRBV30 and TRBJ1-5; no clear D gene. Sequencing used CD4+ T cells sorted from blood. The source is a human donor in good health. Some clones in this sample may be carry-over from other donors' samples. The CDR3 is CALRTGHSNQPQHF. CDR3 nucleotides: TGTGCCTTACGGACCGGTCATAGCAATCAGCCCCAGCATTTT.